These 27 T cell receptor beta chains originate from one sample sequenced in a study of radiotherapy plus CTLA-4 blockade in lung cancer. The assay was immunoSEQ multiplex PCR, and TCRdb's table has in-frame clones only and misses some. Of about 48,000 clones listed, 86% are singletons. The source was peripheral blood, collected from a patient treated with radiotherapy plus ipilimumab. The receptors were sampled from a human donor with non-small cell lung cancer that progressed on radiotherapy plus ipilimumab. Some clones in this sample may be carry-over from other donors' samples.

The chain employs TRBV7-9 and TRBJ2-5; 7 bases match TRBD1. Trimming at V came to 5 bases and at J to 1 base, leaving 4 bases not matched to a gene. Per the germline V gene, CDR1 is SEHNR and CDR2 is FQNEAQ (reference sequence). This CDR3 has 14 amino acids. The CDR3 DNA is TGTGCCAGCAGCACAGGGGCCTTCCAAGAGACCCAGTACTTC. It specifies CASSTGAFQETQYF.

CDR3: CTSSQAGRRDRGPTVNNQPQHF. The CDR3 DNA sequence: TGCACCAGCAGCCAAGCGGGTAGGCGGGACAGGGGGCCGACGGTTAACAATCAGCCCCAGCATTTT. The rearrangement joins TRBV1 to TRBJ1-5; TRBD1 was called by the table and not checked on the DNA. TRBV1 is given as a pseudogene. There are 22 residues in the CDR3.

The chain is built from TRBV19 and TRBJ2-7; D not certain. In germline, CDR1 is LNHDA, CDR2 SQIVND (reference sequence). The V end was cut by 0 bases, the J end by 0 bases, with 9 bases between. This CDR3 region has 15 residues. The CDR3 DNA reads TGTGCCAGTAGTATAGATCTATACAGCTCCTACGAGCAGTACTTC. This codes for CASSIDLYSSYEQYF.

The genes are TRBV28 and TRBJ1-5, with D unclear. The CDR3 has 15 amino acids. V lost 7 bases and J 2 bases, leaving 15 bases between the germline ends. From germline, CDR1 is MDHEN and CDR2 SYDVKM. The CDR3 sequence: CASTRGGLRNQPQHF. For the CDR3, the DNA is TGTGCCAGCACCCGCGGAGGTCTGCGCAATCAGCCCCAGCATTTT.

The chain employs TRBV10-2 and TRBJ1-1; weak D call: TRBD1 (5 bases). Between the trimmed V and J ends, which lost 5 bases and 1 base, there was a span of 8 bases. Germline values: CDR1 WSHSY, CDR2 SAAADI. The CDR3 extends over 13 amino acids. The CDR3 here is CASSLQGNTEAFF. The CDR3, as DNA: TGCGCCAGCAGTCTGCAGGGGAACACTGAAGCTTTCTTT.

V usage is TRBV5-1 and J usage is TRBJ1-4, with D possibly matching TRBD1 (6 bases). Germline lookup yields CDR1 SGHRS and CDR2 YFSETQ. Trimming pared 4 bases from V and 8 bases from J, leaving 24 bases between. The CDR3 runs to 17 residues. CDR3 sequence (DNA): TGCGCCAGCAGCGTCTCGTCGAGGGGGGGCCAGGGAGAAAAACTGTTTTTT. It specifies CASSVSSRGGQGEKLFF.

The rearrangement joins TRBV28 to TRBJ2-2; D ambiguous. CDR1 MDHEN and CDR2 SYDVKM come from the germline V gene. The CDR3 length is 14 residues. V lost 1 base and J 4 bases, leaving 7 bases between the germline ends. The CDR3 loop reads CASSLSGPTGELFF. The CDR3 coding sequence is TGTGCCAGCAGTTTATCCGGTCCCACCGGGGAGCTGTTTTTT.

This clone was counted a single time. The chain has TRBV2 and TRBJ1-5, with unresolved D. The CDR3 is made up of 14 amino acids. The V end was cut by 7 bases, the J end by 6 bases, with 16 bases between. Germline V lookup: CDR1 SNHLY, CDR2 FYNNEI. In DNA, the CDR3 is TGTGCCAGCACCACGCTGACAAGCCTTCAGCCCCAGCATTTT. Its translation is CASTTLTSLQPQHF.

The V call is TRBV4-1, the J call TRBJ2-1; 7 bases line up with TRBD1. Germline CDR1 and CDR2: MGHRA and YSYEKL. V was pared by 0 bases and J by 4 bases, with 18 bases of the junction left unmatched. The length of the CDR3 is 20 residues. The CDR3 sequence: CASSQDVIKTGQRLYNEQFF. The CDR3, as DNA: TGCGCCAGCAGCCAAGATGTTATCAAGACGGGACAGAGACTTTACAATGAGCAGTTCTTC.

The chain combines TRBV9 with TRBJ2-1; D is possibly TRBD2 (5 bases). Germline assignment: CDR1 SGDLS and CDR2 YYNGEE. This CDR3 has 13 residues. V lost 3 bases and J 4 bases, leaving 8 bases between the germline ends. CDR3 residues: CASSGTSYNEQFF. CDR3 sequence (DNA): TGTGCCAGCAGCGGGACTTCTTACAATGAGCAGTTCTTC.

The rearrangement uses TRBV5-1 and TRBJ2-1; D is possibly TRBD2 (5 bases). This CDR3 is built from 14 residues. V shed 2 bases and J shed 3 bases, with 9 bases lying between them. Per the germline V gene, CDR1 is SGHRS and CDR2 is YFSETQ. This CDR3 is CASSFEGNYNEQFF. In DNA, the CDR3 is TGCGCCAGCAGCTTTGAGGGCAACTACAATGAGCAGTTCTTC.

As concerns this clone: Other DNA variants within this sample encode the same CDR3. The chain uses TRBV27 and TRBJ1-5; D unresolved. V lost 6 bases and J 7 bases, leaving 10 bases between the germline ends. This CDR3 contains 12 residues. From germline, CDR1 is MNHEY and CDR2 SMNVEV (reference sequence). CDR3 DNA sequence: TGTGCCAGCAGCCCAAGAGGACAGCCCCAGCATTTT. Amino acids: CASSPRGQPQHF.

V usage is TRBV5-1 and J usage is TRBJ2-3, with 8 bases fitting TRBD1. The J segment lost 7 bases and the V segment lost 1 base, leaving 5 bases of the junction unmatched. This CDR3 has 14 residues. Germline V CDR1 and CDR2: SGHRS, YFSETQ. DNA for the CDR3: TGCGCCAGCAGCTTGCCGGACAGGGCGAATACGCAGTATTTT. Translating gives CASSLPDRANTQYF.

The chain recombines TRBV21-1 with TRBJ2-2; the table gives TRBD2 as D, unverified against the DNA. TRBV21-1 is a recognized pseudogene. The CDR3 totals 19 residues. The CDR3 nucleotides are TGTGCCAGCAGCAAAGATGGTAGCGGGAGTAAAAGGAACACCGGGGAGCTGTTTTTT. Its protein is CASSKDGSGSKRNTGELFF.

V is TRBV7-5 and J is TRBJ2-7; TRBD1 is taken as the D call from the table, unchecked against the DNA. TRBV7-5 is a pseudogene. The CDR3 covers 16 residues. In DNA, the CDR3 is TGTGTCAGAAGCTTAGCCCGCGACAGTGGATTTTGGGAGCAGTACTTC. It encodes CVRSLARDSGFWEQYF.

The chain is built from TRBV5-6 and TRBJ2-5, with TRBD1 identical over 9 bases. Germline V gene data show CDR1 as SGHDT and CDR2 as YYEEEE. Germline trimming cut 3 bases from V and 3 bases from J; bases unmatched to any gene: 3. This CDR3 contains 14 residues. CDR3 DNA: TGTGCCAGCAGCTGGGACAGGGCTGAAGAGACCCAGTACTTC. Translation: CASSWDRAEETQYF.

The CDR3 nucleotides are TGTGCCAGCAGCCAAGGGAGTGTCGGCCCCGCCGGGGAGCTGTTTTTT. It is translated as CASSQGSVGPAGELFF. The chain has TRBV14 and TRBJ2-2; no definite D call. Germline loops: CDR1 SGHDN, CDR2 FVKESK. Trimming cost V 1 base and J 6 bases, with 15 bases left between them. This CDR3 is 16 amino acids long.

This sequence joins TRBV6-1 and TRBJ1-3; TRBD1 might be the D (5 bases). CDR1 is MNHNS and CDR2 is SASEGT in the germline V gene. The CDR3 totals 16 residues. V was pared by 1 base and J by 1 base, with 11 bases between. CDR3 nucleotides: TGTGCCAGCAGTGAAGAGGGGCCGAGATCTGGAAACACCATATATTTT. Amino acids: CASSEEGPRSGNTIYF.

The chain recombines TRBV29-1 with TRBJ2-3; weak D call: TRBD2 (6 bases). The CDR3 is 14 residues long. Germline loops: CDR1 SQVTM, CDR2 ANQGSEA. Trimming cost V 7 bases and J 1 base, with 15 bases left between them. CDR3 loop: CSALRSGGTDTQYF. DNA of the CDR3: TGCAGCGCCCTCAGGTCGGGGGGCACAGATACGCAGTATTTT.

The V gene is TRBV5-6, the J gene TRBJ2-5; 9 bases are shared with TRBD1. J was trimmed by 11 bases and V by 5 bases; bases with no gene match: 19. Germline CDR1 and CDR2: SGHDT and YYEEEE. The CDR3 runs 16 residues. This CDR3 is CASSTARGQGRLLQYF. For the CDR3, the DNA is TGTGCCAGCAGTACCGCGCGAGGACAGGGGCGCCTACTACAGTACTTC. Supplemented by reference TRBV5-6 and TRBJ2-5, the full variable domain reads DAGVTQSPTHLIKTRGQQVTLRCSPKSGHDTVSWYQQALGQGPQFIFQYYEEEERQRGNFPDRFSGHQFPNYSSELNVNALLLGDSALYLCASSTARGQGRLLQYFGPGTRLLVL.

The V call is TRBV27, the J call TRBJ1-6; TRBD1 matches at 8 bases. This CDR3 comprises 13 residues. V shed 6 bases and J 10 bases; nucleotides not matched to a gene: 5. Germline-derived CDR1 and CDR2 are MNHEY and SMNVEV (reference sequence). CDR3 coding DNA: TGTGCCAGCAGGCAACAGGGGGAGTCACCCCTCCACTTT. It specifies CASRQQGESPLHF.

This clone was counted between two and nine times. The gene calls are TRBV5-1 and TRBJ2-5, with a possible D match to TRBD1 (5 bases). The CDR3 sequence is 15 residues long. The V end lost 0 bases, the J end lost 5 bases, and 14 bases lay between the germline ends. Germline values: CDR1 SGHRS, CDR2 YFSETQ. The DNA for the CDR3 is TGCGCCAGCAGCTTGGCCGGTAGGGGAATCGAGACCCAGTACTTC. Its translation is CASSLAGRGIETQYF.

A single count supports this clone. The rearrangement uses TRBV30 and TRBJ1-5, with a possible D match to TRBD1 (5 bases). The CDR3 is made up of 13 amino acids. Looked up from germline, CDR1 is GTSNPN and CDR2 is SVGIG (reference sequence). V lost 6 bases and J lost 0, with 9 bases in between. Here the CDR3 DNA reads TGTGCCTGCCAGGGTAATAGCAATCAGCCCCAGCATTTT. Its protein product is CACQGNSNQPQHF.

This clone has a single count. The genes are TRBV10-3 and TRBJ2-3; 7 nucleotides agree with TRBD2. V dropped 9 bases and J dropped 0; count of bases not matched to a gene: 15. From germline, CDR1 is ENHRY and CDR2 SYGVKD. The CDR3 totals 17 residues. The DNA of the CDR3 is TGTGCCATGAGGGAGGGCGGCTTCGCTCGAAGCACAGATACGCAGTATTTT. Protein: CAMREGGFARSTDTQYF.

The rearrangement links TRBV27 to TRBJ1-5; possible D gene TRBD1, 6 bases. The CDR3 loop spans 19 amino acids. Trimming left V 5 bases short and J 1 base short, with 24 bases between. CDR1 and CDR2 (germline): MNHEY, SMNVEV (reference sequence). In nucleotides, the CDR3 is TGTGCCAGCAGTGGATACCGGGACACCGAGGTATTGAGCAATCAGCCCCAGCATTTT. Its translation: CASSGYRDTEVLSNQPQHF.

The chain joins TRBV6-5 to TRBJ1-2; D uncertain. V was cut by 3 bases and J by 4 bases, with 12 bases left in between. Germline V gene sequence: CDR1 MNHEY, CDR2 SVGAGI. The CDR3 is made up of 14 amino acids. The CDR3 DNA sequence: TGTGCCAGCAGTTATGGGCAGGCCTCCTATGGCTACACCTTC. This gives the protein CASSYGQASYGYTF.

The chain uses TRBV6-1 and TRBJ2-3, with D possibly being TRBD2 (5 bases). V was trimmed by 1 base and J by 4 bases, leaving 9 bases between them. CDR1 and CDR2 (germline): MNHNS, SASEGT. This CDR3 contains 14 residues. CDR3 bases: TGTGCCAGCAGTGAAGGTACCGGGGCAGATACGCAGTATTTT. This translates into CASSEGTGADTQYF.